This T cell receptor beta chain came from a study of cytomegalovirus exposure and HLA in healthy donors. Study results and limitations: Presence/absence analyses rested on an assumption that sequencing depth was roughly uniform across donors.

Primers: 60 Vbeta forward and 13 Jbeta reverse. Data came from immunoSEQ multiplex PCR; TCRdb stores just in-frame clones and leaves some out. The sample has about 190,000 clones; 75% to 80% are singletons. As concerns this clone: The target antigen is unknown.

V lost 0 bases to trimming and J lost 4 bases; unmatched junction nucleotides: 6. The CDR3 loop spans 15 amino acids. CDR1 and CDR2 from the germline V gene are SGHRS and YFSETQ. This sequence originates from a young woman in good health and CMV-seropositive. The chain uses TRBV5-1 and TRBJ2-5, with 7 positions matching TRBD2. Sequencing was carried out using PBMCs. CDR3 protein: CASSLAGGYRETQYF. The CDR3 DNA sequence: TGCGCCAGCAGCTTGGCCGGGGGGTACCGAGAGACCCAGTACTTC.